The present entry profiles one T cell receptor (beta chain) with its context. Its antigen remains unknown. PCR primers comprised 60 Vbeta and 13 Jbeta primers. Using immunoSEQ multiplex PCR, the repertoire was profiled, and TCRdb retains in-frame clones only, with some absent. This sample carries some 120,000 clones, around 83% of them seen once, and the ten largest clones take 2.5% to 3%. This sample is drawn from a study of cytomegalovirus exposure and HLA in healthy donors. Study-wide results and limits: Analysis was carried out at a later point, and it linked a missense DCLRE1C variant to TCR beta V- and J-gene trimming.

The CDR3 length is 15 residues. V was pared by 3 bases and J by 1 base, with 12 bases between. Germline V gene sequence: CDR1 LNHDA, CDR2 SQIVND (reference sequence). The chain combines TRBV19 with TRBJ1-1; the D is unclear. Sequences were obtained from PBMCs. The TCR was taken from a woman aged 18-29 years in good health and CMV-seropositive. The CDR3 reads CASSMDLGGNTEAFF. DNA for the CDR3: TGTGCCAGTAGTATGGATCTTGGCGGGAACACTGAAGCTTTCTTT.